What follows describes a single T cell receptor (beta chain). The entry originates in a study of blood T cell repertoires in COVID-19. For the study at large: PBMCs, B-cell-depleted T cells, or T cells were the source of the cDNA or gDNA that made up the material.

The CDR3 is 12 residues long. V dropped 4 bases and J dropped 7 bases, with 5 bases sitting between them. Germline CDR1 SEHNR, CDR2 FQNEAQ (reference sequence). In the source study's methods: By means of reference gene primer amplification, nucleated cell counts were estimated. Assay: immunoSEQ multiplex PCR; the TCRdb copy retains only in-frame clones and omits some. V, J and clone size derive from that table, while D and trimming were established from the DNA sequence. The table includes about 170,000 clones, more than 75% detected once. The V call is TRBV7-9, the J call TRBJ1-6, with D uncertain. Sequencing was carried out using peripheral blood. The clonotype was recovered from a man aged 50-59 years who had recovered from COVID-19. This chain's CDR3 is CASSSLNSPLHF. CDR3 DNA sequence: TGTGCCAGCAGCTCCCTGAATTCACCCCTCCACTTT.